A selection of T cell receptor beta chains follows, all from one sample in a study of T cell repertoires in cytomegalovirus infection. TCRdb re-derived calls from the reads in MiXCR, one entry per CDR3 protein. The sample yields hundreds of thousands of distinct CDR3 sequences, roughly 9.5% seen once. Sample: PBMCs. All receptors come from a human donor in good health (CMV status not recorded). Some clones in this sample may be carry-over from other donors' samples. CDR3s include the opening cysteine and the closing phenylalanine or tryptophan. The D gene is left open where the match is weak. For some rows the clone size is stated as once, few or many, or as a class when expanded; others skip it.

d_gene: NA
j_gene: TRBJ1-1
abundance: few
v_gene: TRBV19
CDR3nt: TGTGCCAGTAGTGCCCCAGGGATTAGGATGAACACTGAAGCTTTCTTT
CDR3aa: CASSAPGIRMNTEAFF

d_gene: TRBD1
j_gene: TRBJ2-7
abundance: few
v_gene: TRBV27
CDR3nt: TGTGCCAGCTCCCGACAGGGGAACTACGAGCAGTACTTC
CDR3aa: CASSRQGNYEQYF

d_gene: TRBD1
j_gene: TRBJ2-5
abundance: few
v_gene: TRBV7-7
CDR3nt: TGTGCCAGCAGCTTCACAGGGGCGGTGGGAGAGACCCAGTACTTC
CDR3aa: CASSFTGAVGETQYF

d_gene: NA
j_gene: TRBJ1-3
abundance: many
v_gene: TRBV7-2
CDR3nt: TGTGCCAGCAGCTCAGGGCGGGGCGGGGCTGGAAACACCATATATTTT
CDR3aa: CASSSGRGGAGNTIYF

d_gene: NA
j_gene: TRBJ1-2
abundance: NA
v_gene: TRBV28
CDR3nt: TGTGCCAGCAGCCAACTGCAGTTAGGCTATGGCTACACCTTC
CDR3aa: CASSQLQLGYGYTF

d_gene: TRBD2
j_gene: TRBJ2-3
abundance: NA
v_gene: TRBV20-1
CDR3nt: TGCAGTGTACCAAGAGGGACTAGCGATAATACGCAGTATTTT
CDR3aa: CSVPRGTSDNTQYF

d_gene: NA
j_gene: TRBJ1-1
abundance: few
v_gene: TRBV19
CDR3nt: TGTGCCAGTAGGATCGCAGCTCGGGGGAACACTGAAGCTTTCTTT
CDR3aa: CASRIAARGNTEAFF

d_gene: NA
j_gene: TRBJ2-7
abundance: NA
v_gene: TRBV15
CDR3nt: TGTGCCACCAGCAGCACCGGGGCTGACGAGCAGTACTTC
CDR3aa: CATSSTGADEQYF

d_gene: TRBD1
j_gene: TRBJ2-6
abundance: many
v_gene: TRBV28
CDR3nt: TGTGCCAGCAGCGGACGGACAGGGGAATCTTCTGGGGCCAACGTCCTGACTTTC
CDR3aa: CASSGRTGESSGANVLTF

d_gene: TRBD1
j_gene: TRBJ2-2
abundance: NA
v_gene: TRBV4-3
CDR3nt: TGCGCCAGCAGCCAAGATTCCGGACAGGGTATGGCCGGGGAGCTGTTTTTT
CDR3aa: CASSQDSGQGMAGELFF

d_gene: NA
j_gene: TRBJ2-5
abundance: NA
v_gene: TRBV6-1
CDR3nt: TGTGCCAGTACTGTAGACAGGAGGCAAGAGACCCAGTACTTC
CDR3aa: CASTVDRRQETQYF

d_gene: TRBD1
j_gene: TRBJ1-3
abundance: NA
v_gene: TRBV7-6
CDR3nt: TGTGCCAGCAGCCGTTACAGGGGCTCTGGAAACACCATATATTTT
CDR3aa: CASSRYRGSGNTIYF

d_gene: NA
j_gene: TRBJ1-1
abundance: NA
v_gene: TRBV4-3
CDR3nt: TGCGCCAGCAGCCAAGATTTCTCGGGGGCCTCAGGGCCTTTCTTT
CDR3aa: CASSQDFSGASGPFF

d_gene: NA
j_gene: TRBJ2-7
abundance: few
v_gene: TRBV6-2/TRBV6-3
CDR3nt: TGTGCCAGCAAAAAGGTGGAGAACGAGCAGTACTTC
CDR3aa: CASKKVENEQYF

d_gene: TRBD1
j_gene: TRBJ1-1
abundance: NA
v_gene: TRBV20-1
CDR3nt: TGCAGTGCTAGAGTAGCAGGACAGGGGATCACTGAAGCTTTCTTT
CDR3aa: CSARVAGQGITEAFF

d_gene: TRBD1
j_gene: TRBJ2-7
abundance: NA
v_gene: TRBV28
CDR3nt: TGTGCCAGCAGGGGACAGGTAGGGGGGTACGAGCAGTACTTC
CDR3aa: CASRGQVGGYEQYF

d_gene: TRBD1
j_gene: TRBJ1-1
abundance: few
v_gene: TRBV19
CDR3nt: TGTGCCAGTAGTATCGGGACAGGGGGCACTGAAGCTTTCTTT
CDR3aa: CASSIGTGGTEAFF

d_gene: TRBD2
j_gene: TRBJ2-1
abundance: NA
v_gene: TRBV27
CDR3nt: TGTGCCAGCAGGAGACTAGCGTTGTGGGAAAATGAGCAGTTCTTC
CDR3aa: CASRRLALWENEQFF

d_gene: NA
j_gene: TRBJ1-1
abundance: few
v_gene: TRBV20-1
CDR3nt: TGCAGTGCTAGAGGAGGGGTTAGTGAAGCTTTCTTT
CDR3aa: CSARGGVSEAFF

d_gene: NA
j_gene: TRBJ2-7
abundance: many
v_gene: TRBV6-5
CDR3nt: TGTGCCAGCAGCCCGGCCGGCAGCCCATCCTACGAGCAGTACTTC
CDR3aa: CASSPAGSPSYEQYF

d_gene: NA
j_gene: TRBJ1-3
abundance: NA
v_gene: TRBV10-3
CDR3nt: TGTGCCATCCGGGCAGCGGGGTCGAGTGGAAACACCATATATTTT
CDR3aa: CAIRAAGSSGNTIYF

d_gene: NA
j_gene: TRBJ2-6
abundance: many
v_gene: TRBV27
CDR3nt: TGTGCCAGTCTTACTAGGGGTTCCGGGGCCAACGTCCTGACTTTC
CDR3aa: CASLTRGSGANVLTF

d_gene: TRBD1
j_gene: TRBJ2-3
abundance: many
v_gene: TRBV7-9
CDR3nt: TGTGCCAGCAGCACGGGACAGGGATTGGATACGCAGTATTTT
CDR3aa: CASSTGQGLDTQYF

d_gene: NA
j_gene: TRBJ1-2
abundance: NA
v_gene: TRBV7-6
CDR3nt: TGTGCCAGCAGATCCGACAGCTATGGCTACACCTTC
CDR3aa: CASRSDSYGYTF

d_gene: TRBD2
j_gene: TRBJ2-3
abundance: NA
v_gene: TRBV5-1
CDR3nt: TGCGCCAGAAGCTTGCGGGGGGGGGACCGCACAGATACGCAGTATTTT
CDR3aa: CARSLRGGDRTDTQYF

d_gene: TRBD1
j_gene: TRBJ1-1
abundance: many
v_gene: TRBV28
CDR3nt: TGTGCCAGCAGTCTTTGGCCCGCTACAGGGGGGCCTGAAGCTTTCTTT
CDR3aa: CASSLWPATGGPEAFF

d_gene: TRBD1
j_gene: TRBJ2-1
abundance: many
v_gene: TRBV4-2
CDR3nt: TGTGCCAGCAGCCAAGTATCCGGGACAGGGGAGGGCAATGAGCAGTTCTTC
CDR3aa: CASSQVSGTGEGNEQFF

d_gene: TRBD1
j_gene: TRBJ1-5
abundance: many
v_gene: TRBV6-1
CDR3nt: TGTGCCAGCAGTGGGGACAGGGGCGACCTCTCGCCCCAGCATTTT
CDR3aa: CASSGDRGDLSPQHF

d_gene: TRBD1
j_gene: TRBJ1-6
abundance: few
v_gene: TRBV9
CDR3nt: TGTGCCAGCAGCGTAGAAACAGGGGATTCACCCCTCCACTTT
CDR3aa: CASSVETGDSPLHF

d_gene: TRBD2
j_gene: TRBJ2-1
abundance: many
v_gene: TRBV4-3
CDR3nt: TGCGCCAGCAGCCAAGGACTAGCGCGAAGCTCCTACAATGAGCAGTTCTTC
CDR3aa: CASSQGLARSSYNEQFF

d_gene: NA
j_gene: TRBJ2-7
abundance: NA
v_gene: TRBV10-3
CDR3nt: TGTGCCATCAGTGAGTCGGGGGGGGCCCAGGCGTACGAGCAGTACTTC
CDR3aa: CAISESGGAQAYEQYF

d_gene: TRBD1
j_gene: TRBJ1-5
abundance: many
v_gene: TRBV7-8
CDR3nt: TGTGCCAGCAGCTTAGGGCAAGGACAGGAGATTAGGCAGCCCCAGCATTTT
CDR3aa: CASSLGQGQEIRQPQHF

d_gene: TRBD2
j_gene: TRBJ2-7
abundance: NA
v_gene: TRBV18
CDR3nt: TGTGCCAGCTCAAGCCTCCGACTAGCGGGGTCCGTGGACGAGCAGTACTTC
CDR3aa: CASSSLRLAGSVDEQYF

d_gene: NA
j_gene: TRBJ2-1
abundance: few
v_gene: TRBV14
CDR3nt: TGTGCCAGCAGCCTAACAGTGGGGGGGCAGTTCTTC
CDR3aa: CASSLTVGGQFF

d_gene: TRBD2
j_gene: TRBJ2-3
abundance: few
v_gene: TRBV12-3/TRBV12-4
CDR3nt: TGTGCCAGCAGTCTAGCGGGGGGGGTAGATACGCAGTATTTT
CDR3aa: CASSLAGGVDTQYF

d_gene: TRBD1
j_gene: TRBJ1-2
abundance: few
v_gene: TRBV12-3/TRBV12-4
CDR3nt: TGTGCCAGTTTGCGGGACAGAAACTATGGCTACACCTTC
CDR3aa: CASLRDRNYGYTF

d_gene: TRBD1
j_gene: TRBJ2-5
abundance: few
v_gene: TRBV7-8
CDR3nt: TGTGCCAGCAGCTTGGGGACAGGGCGGGAAGAGACCCAGTACTTC
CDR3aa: CASSLGTGREETQYF

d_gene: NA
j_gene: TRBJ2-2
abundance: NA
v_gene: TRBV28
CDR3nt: TGTGCCAGCAGTTTTCGGCGGAACACCGGGGAGCTGTTTTTT
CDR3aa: CASSFRRNTGELFF

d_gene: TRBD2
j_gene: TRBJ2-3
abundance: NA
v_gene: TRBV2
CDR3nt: TGTGCCAGCAGTGCGGGACTAGCGGGAGCCGATACGCAGTATTTT
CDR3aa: CASSAGLAGADTQYF

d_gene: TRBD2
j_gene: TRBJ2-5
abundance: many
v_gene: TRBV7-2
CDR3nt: TGTGCCAGCAGCTTAGCCCCAGCGACTAGCGGGAGGGTAGGGGGGCAAGAGACCCAGTACTTC
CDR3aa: CASSLAPATSGRVGGQETQYF

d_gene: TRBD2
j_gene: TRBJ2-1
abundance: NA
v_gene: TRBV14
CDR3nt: TGTGCCAGCAGGGACGGACTAGCGGGGGAGCAGTTCTTC
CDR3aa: CASRDGLAGEQFF

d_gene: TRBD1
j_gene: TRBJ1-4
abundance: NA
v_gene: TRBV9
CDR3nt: TGTGCCAGCAGCGTCGCAGGGGGCTCAACTAATGAAAAACTGTTTTTT
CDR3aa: CASSVAGGSTNEKLFF

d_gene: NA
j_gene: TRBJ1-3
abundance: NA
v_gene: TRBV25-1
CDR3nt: TGTGCCAGCAGTGTCGGAAACACCATATATTTT
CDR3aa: CASSVGNTIYF

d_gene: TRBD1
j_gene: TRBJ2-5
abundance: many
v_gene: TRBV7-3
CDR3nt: TGTGCCAGCAGCTTAGACAGGGAAGAGACCCAGTACTTC
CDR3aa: CASSLDREETQYF

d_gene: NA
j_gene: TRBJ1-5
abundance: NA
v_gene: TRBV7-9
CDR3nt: TGTGCCAGCAGCCCGGGCAGGGAGAGGGGCAATCAGCCCCAGCATTTT
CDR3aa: CASSPGRERGNQPQHF

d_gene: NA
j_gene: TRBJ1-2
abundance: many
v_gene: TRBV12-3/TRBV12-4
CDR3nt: TGTGCCAGCAGTGACTCGGGACGGCGGGCCACTAACTATGGCTACACCTTC
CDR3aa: CASSDSGRRATNYGYTF

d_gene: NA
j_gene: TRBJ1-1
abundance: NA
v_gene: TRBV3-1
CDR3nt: TGTGCCAGCAGCCGTAATATGGGCACTGAAGCTTTCTTT
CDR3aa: CASSRNMGTEAFF

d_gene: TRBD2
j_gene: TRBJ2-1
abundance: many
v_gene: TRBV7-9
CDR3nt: TGTGCCAGCAGCTTCGGCCTAGCGGGGGAGACCAATGAGCAGTTCTTC
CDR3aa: CASSFGLAGETNEQFF

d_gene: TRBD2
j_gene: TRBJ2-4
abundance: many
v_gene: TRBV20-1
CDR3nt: TGCAGTGCTCGACCGCTAACTAGCGGGAGTTACATTCAGTACTTC
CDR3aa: CSARPLTSGSYIQYF

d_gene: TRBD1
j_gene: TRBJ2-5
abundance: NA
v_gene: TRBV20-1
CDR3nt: TGCAGTGCCTTCCTCGGACAGGGGGGGATGGAGACCCAGTACTTC
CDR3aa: CSAFLGQGGMETQYF

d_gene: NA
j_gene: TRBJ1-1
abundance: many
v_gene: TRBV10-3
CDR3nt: TGTGCCATCAGTGTGGGAGGGTTGAACACTGAAGCTTTCTTT
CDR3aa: CAISVGGLNTEAFF

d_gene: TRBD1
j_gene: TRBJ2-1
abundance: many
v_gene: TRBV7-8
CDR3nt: TGTGCCAGCAGCTTATCCTGGACAGGGAACAATGAGCAGTTCTTC
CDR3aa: CASSLSWTGNNEQFF